Listed below are T cell receptor beta chains from one sample, sequenced in a study of chemoradiotherapy in HPV16-positive cancers. The assay was immunoSEQ multiplex PCR, and TCRdb's table has in-frame clones only and misses some. The sample gives about 4,400 clones, around 77% of which show up once; roughly 9.5% is in the top ten. This sample comprised tumor tissue, obtained from a patient who underwent chemoradiotherapy. The source of these receptors is a human donor with HPV-associated anogenital cancer. CDR3s include the opening cysteine and the closing phenylalanine or tryptophan.

cdr3_aa	v_call	cdr3_length	j_call
CASSLSAGRGGYTF	TRBV28	14	TRBJ1-2
CASSSTPSNDEQYF	TRBV5-1	14	TRBJ2-7
CASSLGQGAIQPQHF	TRBV7-9	15	TRBJ1-5
CASSEQGPTNEQYF	TRBV2	14	TRBJ2-7
CASSITSGAYNEQFF	TRBV19	15	TRBJ2-1
CASTYGGNTEAFF	TRBV19	13	TRBJ1-1
CASSQEETSGYNEQFF	TRBV4-3	16	TRBJ2-1
CASSPRTASTDTQYF	TRBV7-9	15	TRBJ2-3
CASSFTSGRAGELFF	TRBV6-6	15	TRBJ2-2
CASIQQGNELFF	TRBV6-6	12	TRBJ1-4
CASSSGDRVTGELFF	TRBV7-6	15	TRBJ2-2
CATSREGGNQPQHF	TRBV15	14	TRBJ1-5
CASSSKRRVGELFF	TRBV14	14	TRBJ2-2
CASGLGTLGTNEKLFF	TRBV19	16	TRBJ1-4
CATSRGQGATDTQYF	TRBV15	15	TRBJ2-3
CASPWRWTPGLAGEGATDTQYF	TRBV27	22	TRBJ2-3
CASSQSTDTQYF	TRBV2	12	TRBJ2-3
CASSLDWRINYEQYF	TRBV28	15	TRBJ2-7
CASSPNVAGPTGELFF	TRBV18	16	TRBJ2-2
CASSLAPGSETQYF	TRBV5-4	14	TRBJ2-5
CASSTGGKDEQYF	TRBV28	13	TRBJ2-7
CSAAGNSYNEQFF	TRBV29-1	13	TRBJ2-1
CASSYVRNGELFF	TRBV6-5	13	TRBJ2-2
CASSPPPQGYNEQFF	TRBV27	15	TRBJ2-1
CASSPGDNSGNTIYF	TRBV19	15	TRBJ1-3
CASSPLGAGTDTQYF	TRBV27	15	TRBJ2-3
CASSLDYPTGTQYF	TRBV13	14	TRBJ2-5
CASSPEGLGLAGAKNIQYF	TRBV7-2	19	TRBJ2-4
CASTPTAYNSPLHF	TRBV28	14	TRBJ1-6
CASSPSGTGIYTF	TRBV18	13	TRBJ1-2
CASSSTSSTTYEQYF	TRBV7-9	15	TRBJ2-7